The next 18 T cell receptor beta chains were all read from a single sample in a study of blood T cells in healthy people across ages. Primed by a sample-barcoded 5' primer and a J-beta primer mix, a second PCR proceeded for about 7 to 12 cycles. TCRdb reprocessed the 5' RACE reads via MiXCR and lists one record per CDR3 protein. This table has 800,000 to 950,000 distinct CDR3 sequences, about 44% appearing once. The sequencing sample was made of blood. These receptor sequences come from a man aged 30 to 45 in good health.

The V and J genes are TRBV27 and TRBJ1-1; TRBD1 might be the D (6 bases). Per the germline V gene, CDR1 is MNHEY and CDR2 is SMNVEV (reference sequence). The CDR3 is 13 amino acids. The germline V and J ends were trimmed by 6 bases and 6 bases, with 14 bases remaining between them. Here the CDR3 reads CASRKGGEAEAFF. DNA of the CDR3: TGTGCCAGCAGGAAAGGGGGGGAGGCTGAAGCTTTCTTT.

This clonotype was picked up a small number of times. This rearrangement joins TRBV9 to TRBJ2-4; TRBD1 aligns across 7 bases. V gave up 0 bases and J gave up 5 bases; unmatched junction bases: 2. This CDR3 comprises 14 residues. Looked up from germline, CDR1 is SGDLS and CDR2 is YYNGEE. CDR3 region: CASSVGGGQNIQYF. DNA of the CDR3: TGTGCCAGCAGCGTAGGAGGGGGCCAAAACATTCAGTACTTC.

The rearrangement joins TRBV28 to TRBJ1-2; TRBD1 is a possible D gene (5 bases). The length of the CDR3 is 11 residues. From germline, CDR1 is MDHEN and CDR2 SYDVKM. Trimming removed 7 bases from V and 7 bases from J, with 10 bases in between. This CDR3 reads CASNGAFGYTF. Here the CDR3 DNA reads TGTGCCAGCAACGGGGCGTTTGGCTACACCTTC.

This chain's CDR3 is CASINGRIGRETQYF. CDR3 coding DNA: TGTGCCAGCATAAATGGACGGATCGGCAGGGAGACCCAGTACTTC. The V call is TRBV7-9, the J call TRBJ2-5; no clear D. Germline CDR1 SEHNR, CDR2 FQNEAQ (reference sequence). This CDR3 has 15 amino acids. V lost 7 bases and J 5 bases, leaving 20 bases between the germline ends.

This clonotype was recorded once. The chain uses TRBV3-1 and TRBJ1-2; TRBD1 might be the D (5 bases). The V gene lost 4 bases and the J gene lost 8 bases, with 11 bases spanning the gap. This CDR3 spans 12 amino acids. Germline V lookup: CDR1 LGHDT, CDR2 YNNKEL (reference sequence). The CDR3 DNA follows: TGTGCCAGCAGCCTTCCAGGGAAAGGCTACACCTTC. Protein sequence: CASSLPGKGYTF.

The chain is built from TRBV7-2 and TRBJ2-7, with 8 bases aligning to TRBD2. Germline CDR1 is SGHTA and CDR2 is FQGNSA. This CDR3 comprises 15 residues. V gave up 5 bases and J gave up 3 bases; unmatched junction bases: 9. The CDR3 DNA sequence: TGTGCCAGCAGCCCGGACCCTAGCGGGCACTACGAGCAGTACTTC. This sequence encodes CASSPDPSGHYEQYF.

This rearrangement joins TRBV2 to TRBJ2-7, with D perhaps matching TRBD2 (7 bases). Germline V lookup: CDR1 SNHLY, CDR2 FYNNEI. The length of the CDR3 is 14 residues. V was cut by 6 bases and J by 2 bases, with 14 bases left in between. CDR3 nucleotide sequence: TGTGCCAGCAGCAAGGGGGGGTCAACCTACGAGCAGTACTTC. Its translation is CASSKGGSTYEQYF. The full variable domain, in which reference TRBV2 and TRBJ2-7 provide the parts outside the CDR3, is EPEVTQTPSHQVTQMGQEVILRCVPISNHLYFYWYRQILGQKVEFLVSFYNNEISEKSEIFDDQFSVERPDGSNFTLKIRSTKLEDSAMYFCASSKGGSTYEQYFGPGTRLTVT.

This chain links TRBV12-3 or TRBV12-4 with TRBJ2-2; the match to TRBD2 covers 8 bases. V lost 3 bases and J lost 2; bases outside the gene matches: 5. This CDR3 has 16 amino acids. As DNA, the CDR3 is TGTGCCAGCAGTTTGATGGCGGGGGGTAACACCGGGGAGCTGTTTTTT. Its protein is CASSLMAGGNTGELFF.

The rearrangement uses TRBV10-3 and TRBJ2-5; 8 bases are shared with TRBD1. Germline trimming cut 5 bases from V and 1 base from J; bases unmatched to any gene: 6. The CDR3 totals 15 residues. Germline CDR1 is ENHRY and CDR2 is SYGVKD. The CDR3 loop reads CAISRQGTSQETQYF. The DNA of the CDR3 is TGTGCCATCAGTAGACAGGGGACCTCCCAAGAGACCCAGTACTTC.

As for this clonotype: A read error is possible here, since a much larger clone lies one base away. This sequence joins TRBV18 and TRBJ2-1; 8 bases align to TRBD2. Gene TRBJ2-7 matches the end of the DNA better, so the J call may be wrong. CDR1 is KGHSH, CDR2 LQKENI, per germline. The CDR3 spans 17 residues. CDR3 amino acids: CASSPKSGGPSYNEQYF. The CDR3 nucleotides read TGTGCCAGCTCACCAAAAAGCGGGGGTCCCTCCTACAATGAGCAGTACTTC.

The gene calls are TRBV6-2 or TRBV6-3 and TRBJ1-1, with D perhaps matching TRBD1 (5 bases). Germline V gene lookup returns CDR1 MNHEY and CDR2 SVGEGT. V dropped 7 bases and J dropped 3 bases, with 18 bases sitting between them. The length of the CDR3 is 15 residues. CDR3 DNA sequence: TGTGCCAGCAATAAACCAGGGCTCAAGGACACTGAAGCTTTCTTT. It encodes CASNKPGLKDTEAFF.

The chain is built from TRBV9 and TRBJ1-2; no definite D call. Germline CDR1 reads SGDLS; CDR2 reads YYNGEE. This CDR3 is built from 13 residues. Trimming removed 4 bases from V and 0 bases from J, with 7 bases in between. CDR3 nucleotide sequence: TGTGCCAGCAGCCAGACTACTAACTATGGCTACACCTTC. Its translation: CASSQTTNYGYTF.

The V and J genes are TRBV20-1 and TRBJ2-7, with D possibly being TRBD2 (6 bases). The end of the DNA fits TRBJ2-5 better, so the J call may be wrong. This CDR3 comprises 12 residues. Germline assignment: CDR1 DFQATT and CDR2 SNEGSKA (reference sequence). CDR3 residues: CSARELAETQYF. CDR3 DNA sequence: TGCAGTGCTAGAGAACTAGCCGAGACCCAGTACTTC.

This clonotype was detected only a few times. The chain joins TRBV6-5 to TRBJ2-1; D ambiguous. Trimming removed 0 bases from V and 7 bases from J, with 7 bases in between. The length of the CDR3 is 13 residues. Germline loops: CDR1 MNHEY, CDR2 SVGAGI. The CDR3 DNA is TGTGCCAGCAGTTACTCCTTTCGTAATGAGCAGTTCTTC. Encoded protein: CASSYSFRNEQFF.

The rearrangement links TRBV30 to TRBJ1-2, with D perhaps matching TRBD1 (5 bases). The germline gives CDR1 GTSNPN, CDR2 SVGIG (reference sequence). V dropped 5 bases and J dropped 8 bases, with 12 bases sitting between them. The CDR3 is 11 amino acids. Written as DNA, the CDR3 is TGTGCCTGGCAAGCTTGGACAGGCTACACCTTC. It encodes CAWQAWTGYTF.

This clonotype was counted between two and nine times. The V call is TRBV5-1, the J call TRBJ2-3; D possibly corresponds to TRBD1 (5 bases). The length of the CDR3 is 14 residues. Trimming took off 0 bases at V and 2 bases at J, with 7 bases between the two ends. Germline-derived CDR1 and CDR2 are SGHRS and YFSETQ. CDR3 residues: CASSLGTHTDTQYF. DNA of the CDR3: TGCGCCAGCAGCTTGGGGACACACACAGATACGCAGTATTTT.

This clonotype has only a few counts. The chain carries TRBV7-6 and TRBJ2-1, with a tentative D call TRBD1 (5 bases). CDR3 length: 18 amino acids. V lost 2 bases and J 0 bases, leaving 17 bases between the germline ends. Germline CDR1 and CDR2: SGHVS and FNYEAQ. CDR3 amino acids: CASSLWPPGLSSYNEQFF. The CDR3 region has the DNA TGTGCCAGCAGCTTATGGCCCCCAGGGCTTAGCTCCTACAATGAGCAGTTCTTC.

The gene calls are TRBV5-1 and TRBJ2-5; 11 bases fit TRBD1. In germline, CDR1 is SGHRS, CDR2 YFSETQ. V trimming: 3 bases; J trimming: 2 bases; junction bases outside the gene matches: 3. The CDR3 has 15 residues. The CDR3 loop reads CASSWGQGDQETQYF. CDR3 nucleotide sequence: TGCGCCAGCAGCTGGGGACAGGGGGATCAAGAGACCCAGTACTTC. The entire variable domain, with the rest obtained from reference TRBV5-1 and TRBJ2-5, is as follows: KAGVTQTPRYLIKTRGQQVTLSCSPISGHRSVSWYQQTPGQGLQFLFEYFSETQRNKGNFPGRFSGRQFSNSRSEMNVSTLELGDSALYLCASSWGQGDQETQYFGPGTRLLVL.